The sequence of this T cell receptor beta chain was determined in a study of T cells in Graves' hyperthyroidism and ophthalmopathy. Notes on the study in general: Before onset, ophthalmopathy was predicted by the model a median approximately 6.5 months earlier.

Regions amplified from RNA transcripts were the TCR beta CDR3 regions. HTBI primers were employed in a first-round RT-PCR of the TCR CDR3. MiXCR, run by TCRdb on the multiplex PCR reads, gives a single entry per CDR3 protein. The sample records a few hundred thousand distinct CDR3 sequences, roughly 25% being singletons. This clonotype was seen repeatedly, ten times or more. What it binds is unknown. Germline V gene lookup returns CDR1 SGHNT and CDR2 YENEEA. The CDR3 consists of 15 residues. The V and J ends lost 3 bases and 6 bases, in that order; junction bases with no gene match: 11. This receptor was taken from a man aged 45 to 65 with Graves' hyperthyroidism. The V call is TRBV11-3, the J call TRBJ2-7; TRBD1 agrees at 7 bases. The sequenced material came from blood. The CDR3 sequence: CASSFPAGTEGEQYF. For the CDR3, the DNA is TGTGCCAGCAGCTTCCCCGCCGGGACAGAAGGCGAGCAGTACTTC.